This T cell receptor (beta chain) was documented in a study of cytomegalovirus exposure and HLA in healthy donors. Study-wide results and caveats: Whilst most TCR sequences proved rare, a subset of public TCRs occurred across many donors. Previous analysis showed most TCR beta V segments were productive about 90% or about 30% of the time.

As concerns this clone: Its specificity is not known.

PCR used 60 Vbeta primers and 13 Jbeta primers. Assay: immunoSEQ multiplex PCR; the TCRdb copy retains only in-frame clones and omits some. The sample shows about 190,000 clones, roughly four fifths of them seen only once. This clonotype was sampled from a woman aged 25 to 39 in good health and CMV-seropositive. Sequenced sample: PBMCs.

Written as DNA, the CDR3 is TGTGCCAGCACCGGGAGTGGAACCTACAATGAGCAGTTCTTC. Its translation is CASTGSGTYNEQFF. V usage is TRBV19 and J usage is TRBJ2-1; tentatively, D is TRBD2 (6 bases). The CDR3 length is 14 residues. CDR1 and CDR2 from the germline V gene are LNHDA and SQIVND (reference sequence). V dropped 9 bases and J dropped 2 bases, with 14 bases sitting between them.